This T cell receptor beta chain was recovered during a study of blood T cell repertoires in COVID-19. In the study overall: The origin of the acute and convalescent COVID-19 samples was the United States, Italy and Spain. PBMCs, B-cell-depleted T cells, or T cells were the source of the cDNA or gDNA that made up the material.

The junction had 9 bases not matched to a gene; V was cut back by 1 base and J by 1 base. The CDR3 covers 18 residues. The germline V gene encodes CDR1 LNHNV and CDR2 YYDKDF (reference sequence). This clone was observed once. Original handling: Nucleated cell counts were estimated from reference gene primer amplification. The table came from immunoSEQ multiplex PCR; TCRdb's copy has only in-frame clones and leaves some out. From that table come the V and J calls and clone size; the DNA was used to work out D and trimming. The sample lists about 83,000 clones; roughly 86% were seen once. The sequence was collected from a man in his fifties or sixties with active COVID-19. Input material: peripheral blood. The rearrangement uses TRBV15 and TRBJ2-2, with TRBD2 identical over 7 bases. The CDR3, as DNA: TGTGCCACCAGCAGAGGGCTGGGACGGGAGGTGAACACCGGGGAGCTGTTTTTT. Protein sequence: CATSRGLGREVNTGELFF.